Reported below is one T cell receptor (beta chain). Its antigen is unidentified. Produced via immunoSEQ multiplex PCR; TCRdb's table is partial and in-frame only. Of around 120,000 clones detected, roughly 83% appear once; the ten largest clones hold around 5.1%. The record originates from a study of cytomegalovirus exposure and HLA in healthy donors. Study background: Later, an analysis reported that the 130 or so validation repertoires had used the same platform as the approximately 600 first-cohort repertoires. Study-level findings and limits: Both high specificity and high sensitivity reportedly marked the classifier's diagnosis of cytomegalovirus status. It was found in a later analysis that first-cohort TCR clusters tended to co-occur in the 100 to 150 validation repertoires. Whilst most TCR sequences proved rare, a subset of public TCRs occurred across many donors.

With 4 bases clipped from V and 6 bases from J, the junction kept 13 bases outside the gene matches. The germline V gene encodes CDR1 SGHNT and CDR2 YYREEE (reference sequence). This CDR3 region has 15 residues. The genes are TRBV5-4 and TRBJ2-7, with TRBD1 matching over 7 bases. The receptor was derived from a man aged 18 to 30 in good health and CMV-seronegative. The sequencing input was PBMCs. CDR3 sequence: CASSNPGQQAGEQYF. The CDR3 nucleotides read TGTGCCAGCAGCAACCCGGGACAGCAGGCGGGCGAGCAGTACTTC.